A single sample gave rise to the 17 T cell receptor beta chains below, sequenced in a study of T cells after yellow fever vaccination. TCRdb independently ran MiXCR on the 5' RACE reads; one entry per CDR3 protein. The sample has about 210,000 distinct CDR3 sequences, around 6.7% seen once. The source material was CD4+ T cells sorted from PBMCs, sampled on the day of the yellow fever booster vaccination. The receptor source for this set is a man between 25 and 39 years old who received the YFV17D yellow fever vaccine.

This clonotype was seen at least ten times. The chain employs TRBV11-1 and TRBJ2-1; 10 bases are a match to TRBD2. Trimming cost V 1 base and J 4 bases; bases outside gene matches: 1. Germline CDR1 and CDR2: SGHAT and FQDESV (reference sequence). The CDR3 loop spans 15 amino acids. This CDR3 reads CASSLVSGGYNEQFF. The CDR3 DNA follows: TGTGCCAGCAGCTTAGTTAGCGGGGGGTACAATGAGCAGTTCTTC. Drawing the rest from reference TRBV11-1 and TRBJ2-1, the complete variable domain is EAEVAQSPRYKITEKSQAVAFWCDPISGHATLYWYRQILGQGPELLVQFQDESVVDDSQLPKDRFSAERLKGVDSTLKIQPAELGDSAMYLCASSLVSGGYNEQFFGPGTRLTVL.

The rearrangement joins TRBV20-1 to TRBJ2-5; tentative D call: TRBD1 (5 bases). The length of the CDR3 is 13 residues. Germline values: CDR1 DFQATT, CDR2 SNEGSKA (reference sequence). With 0 bases removed from V and 2 bases from J, the gap between germline ends came to 7 bases. The DNA of the CDR3 is TGCAGTGCTAGAGATACAGGACAAGAGACCCAGTACTTC. This encodes CSARDTGQETQYF.

This clonotype was detected only a few times. The rearrangement links TRBV4-1 to TRBJ2-7, with a weak D call TRBD1 (6 bases). V shed 2 bases and J shed 0 bases, with 17 bases lying between them. The CDR3 loop spans 17 amino acids. In germline, CDR1 is MGHRA, CDR2 YSYEKL. CDR3 DNA: TGCGCCAGCAGCCAATTCGCTGGACAGATCAGCTCCTACGAGCAGTACTTC. Amino acids: CASSQFAGQISSYEQYF.

This clonotype turned up a few times. CDR3 protein: CASSLTGLGAFF. CDR3 nucleotides: TGCGCCAGCAGCTTGACAGGGCTCGGGGCTTTCTTT. V is TRBV5-1 and J is TRBJ1-1; a possible D gene is TRBD1 (6 bases). This CDR3 region has 12 residues. Trimming stripped 1 base from V and 11 bases from J, with 12 bases between. The germline gives CDR1 SGHRS, CDR2 YFSETQ.

Many counts were recorded for this clonotype. The chain employs TRBV11-2 and TRBJ2-7; TRBD1 matches 7 bases. Losses at the gene ends were 6 bases for V and 3 bases for J; bases not matched to a gene: 8. Germline loops: CDR1 SGHAT, CDR2 FQNNGV. The length of the CDR3 is 14 residues. The CDR3 region is CASRSGTGDYEQYF. CDR3 DNA sequence: TGTGCCAGCAGATCCGGAACAGGGGACTACGAGCAGTACTTC.

The chain joins TRBV18 to TRBJ1-5; 7 bases are a match to TRBD1. With V trimmed by 3 bases and J by 7 bases, 12 bases remained unmatched. CDR1 is KGHSH, CDR2 LQKENI, per germline. This CDR3 is built from 16 residues. The CDR3 nucleotides are TGTGCCAGCTCACCCAACACAGGGGTTGGGGGGCAGCCCCAGCATTTT. Translated: CASSPNTGVGGQPQHF.

In this sample, this clonotype turned up a few times. The chain recombines TRBV11-2 with TRBJ2-2, with 9 nucleotides matching TRBD1. V lost 0 bases, J lost 7 bases, and 9 bases stayed unmatched. CDR1 is SGHAT, CDR2 FQNNGV, per germline. This CDR3 has 17 residues. CDR3 in DNA: TGTGCCAGCAGCTTAGATCTTACAGGGGGCATTTACGGGGAGCTGTTTTTT. It is translated as CASSLDLTGGIYGELFF.

This clonotype showed up many times. The CDR3 nucleotides read TGCGCCAGCAGCAACCTACAGCAGTCAGTCTCCTACGAGCAGTACTTC. Amino acids: CASSNLQQSVSYEQYF. The rearrangement uses TRBV5-1 and TRBJ2-7; D remains unclear. This CDR3 is built from 16 residues. Between the trimmed V and J ends, which lost 4 bases and 0 bases, there was a span of 17 bases. CDR1 SGHRS and CDR2 YFSETQ come from the germline V gene.

The CDR3 sequence: CASSLGNGGQPQHF. The CDR3 coding sequence is TGCGCCAGCAGCTTGGGGAACGGAGGGCAGCCCCAGCATTTT. The chain is built from TRBV5-1 and TRBJ1-5; D not certain. Germline values: CDR1 SGHRS, CDR2 YFSETQ. V gave up 0 bases and J gave up 7 bases, with 11 bases separating them. The CDR3 is 14 residues long.

This clonotype was found many times. V gene TRBV7-2 combines with J gene TRBJ2-5; 15 nucleotides line up with TRBD2. This CDR3 has 17 amino acids. With 3 bases clipped from V and 2 bases from J, the junction kept 4 bases outside the gene matches. Germline CDR1 SGHTA, CDR2 FQGNSA. CDR3 sequence reads: CASSFGLAGGGQETQYF. Written as DNA, the CDR3 is TGTGCCAGCAGCTTCGGACTAGCGGGAGGGGGTCAAGAGACCCAGTACTTC.

This clonotype was picked up many times. This rearrangement joins TRBV10-3 to TRBJ2-5; 8 nucleotides match TRBD1. Germline CDR1 ENHRY, CDR2 SYGVKD. V was pared by 10 bases and J by 4 bases, with 8 bases of the junction left unmatched. The CDR3 runs 13 residues. CDR3 coding DNA: TGTGCCACGCGAGGACAGGGTGGAGAGACCCAGTACTTC. Encoded protein: CATRGQGGETQYF.

Ten or more counts support this clonotype. The V gene is TRBV5-1, the J gene TRBJ2-2, with 10 bases that match TRBD2. After removal of 2 bases from V and 1 base from J, the junction contained 2 bases not matched to a gene. CDR3 size: 16 residues. Germline CDR1 and CDR2: SGHRS and YFSETQ. The CDR3 reads CASSLRLAGNTGELFF. DNA for the CDR3: TGCGCCAGCAGCTTAAGACTAGCGGGGAACACCGGGGAGCTGTTTTTT.

The chain employs TRBV7-2 and TRBJ2-1; 13 nucleotides agree with TRBD2. With 2 bases clipped from V and 4 bases from J, the junction kept 5 bases outside the gene matches. Germline CDR1 and CDR2: SGHTA and FQGNSA. There are 17 residues in the CDR3. The DNA for the CDR3 is TGTGCCAGCAGCTTACTAACTAGCGGGAGGGTTTACAATGAGCAGTTCTTC. It encodes CASSLLTSGRVYNEQFF.

This clonotype has at least ten counts. The V call is TRBV6-5, the J call TRBJ2-1, with 9 bases matching TRBD2. Germline loops: CDR1 MNHEY, CDR2 SVGAGI. This CDR3 is 15 amino acids long. V gave up 2 bases and J gave up 6 bases; unmatched junction bases: 5. CDR3 nucleotides: TGTGCCAGCAGTTACGGCGGGAGGGCCTTCAATGAGCAGTTCTTC. This gives the protein CASSYGGRAFNEQFF.

The J gene is TRBJ2-5, the V gene TRBV7-3, with TRBD2 as a possible D gene (6 bases). The CDR3 totals 16 residues. CDR1 SGHTA and CDR2 FQGTGA come from the germline V gene. The V gene lost 4 bases and the J gene lost 2 bases, with 17 bases spanning the gap. The CDR3 DNA follows: TGTGCCAGCAGCTCCAGGCCGGGAGAGGGGCAAGAGACCCAGTACTTC. Translating it yields CASSSRPGEGQETQYF. Combining the CDR3 with reference TRBV7-3 and TRBJ2-5 gives the whole variable domain GAGVSQTPSNKVTEKGKYVELRCDPISGHTALYWYRQSLGQGPEFLIYFQGTGAADDSGLPNDRFFAVRPEGSVSTLKIQRTERGDSAVYLCASSSRPGEGQETQYFGPGTRLLVL.

This clonotype has only a few counts. The chain is built from TRBV7-2 and TRBJ2-3; TRBD2 matches 7 bases. V gave up 5 bases and J gave up 5 bases; unmatched junction bases: 10. The CDR3 length is 15 residues. The germline V gene has CDR1 SGHTA and CDR2 FQGNSA. The CDR3 reads CASSKLASLLDTQYF. The CDR3 nucleotides read TGTGCCAGCAGCAAACTAGCGAGCTTACTAGATACGCAGTATTTT.

The V gene is TRBV10-3, the J gene TRBJ2-2; 10 bases line up with TRBD1. This CDR3 is built from 13 residues. Germline values: CDR1 ENHRY, CDR2 SYGVKD. The J segment lost 6 bases and the V segment lost 9 bases, leaving 4 bases of the junction unmatched. The CDR3 region has the DNA TGTGCCATTAGGGGACAGGGGTCCGGGGAGCTGTTTTTT. It specifies CAIRGQGSGELFF.